The sample holds many counts of the clone carrying this TCR beta chain. This entry comes from a study of neurological immune-mediated disorders. TCRdb analysed the 5' RACE reads with MiXCR anew, one entry per CDR3 protein. The data hold about 74,000 distinct CDR3 sequences, with 4% to 6% observed a single time. The CDR3 has 14 residues. CDR1 is ENHRY, CDR2 SYGVKD, per germline. V dropped 10 bases and J dropped 5 bases, with 15 bases sitting between them. The chain is built from TRBV10-3 and TRBJ1-6; D unclear. The material sequenced was PBMCs. The receptor's source is a young man with multiple sclerosis. Here the CDR3 reads CATAWSNNNSPLHF. DNA for the CDR3: TGTGCCACCGCATGGTCTAACAATAATTCACCCCTCCACTTT.